The 11 T cell receptor beta chains presented below share a single source sample, sequenced in a study of beta chain features in type 1 diabetes. Study-level points and caveats: People with Type 1 diabetes carried modestly yet significantly shorter TCRB CDR3s in all four CD4+ subsets.

What these receptors recognize is not known. All of the isolated RNA was reverse transcribed, so expressed TCRB transcripts were sequenced. Using immunoSEQ multiplex PCR, the repertoire was profiled, and TCRdb retains in-frame clones only, with some absent. In the table there are around 240,000 clones, 16% of which are singletons. Source material: naive CD4+ T cells from blood. Receptor source: a man aged 25-45 years with type 1 diabetes.

J is TRBJ2-7 and V is TRBV27; D is uncertain. The CDR3 covers 15 residues. Trimming stripped 5 bases from V and 4 bases from J, with 18 bases between. Germline assignment: CDR1 MNHEY and CDR2 SMNVEV (reference sequence). CDR3: CASSKGSPSPYEQYF. CDR3 bases: TGTGCCAGCAGTAAAGGGTCTCCAAGCCCTTACGAGCAGTACTTC.

This chain links TRBV29-1 with TRBJ2-5; D gene unclear. Germline CDR1 and CDR2: SQVTM and ANQGSEA. Trimming removed 0 bases at V and 5 bases at J, with 1 base between. The CDR3 has 10 residues. DNA of the CDR3: TGCAGCGTTGAAGAGGAGACCCAGTACTTC. Amino acids: CSVEEETQYF. The full variable domain, in which reference TRBV29-1 and TRBJ2-5 provide the parts outside the CDR3, is SAVISQKPSRDICQRGTSLTIQCQVDSQVTMMFWYRQQPGQSLTLIATANQGSEATYESGFVIDKFPISRPNLTFSTLTVSNMSPEDSSIYLCSVEEETQYFGPGTRLLVL.

The chain uses TRBV14 and TRBJ2-3, with D hard to call. Germline CDR1 is SGHDN and CDR2 is FVKESK. V lost 1 base and J 2 bases, leaving 7 bases between the germline ends. The CDR3 has 14 amino acids. DNA for the CDR3: TGTGCCAGCAGCCAAGTTACTTACACAGATACGCAGTATTTT. It translates to CASSQVTYTDTQYF.

V usage is TRBV28 and J usage is TRBJ2-7; 11 bases map to TRBD2. The germline V gene encodes CDR1 MDHEN and CDR2 SYDVKM. J was trimmed by 1 base and V by 7 bases; bases with no gene match: 9. The CDR3 totals 16 residues. CDR3 nucleotides: TGTGCCAGCAACCTCCTAGCGGGAGGAGGGTCCTACGAGCAGTACTTC. Encoded protein: CASNLLAGGGSYEQYF.

The sample holds a few counts of this clone. The chain links TRBV30 to TRBJ2-6, with D possibly TRBD1 on 5 matching bases. V dropped 5 bases and J dropped 4 bases, with 9 bases sitting between them. The CDR3 consists of 13 residues. The germline V gene encodes CDR1 GTSNPN and CDR2 SVGIG (reference sequence). The CDR3 loop reads CAWGAYGANVLTF. The DNA for the CDR3 is TGTGCCTGGGGGGCATACGGGGCCAACGTCCTGACTTTC.

This clone was detected a few times. Distinct nucleotide sequences in the sample also encode this CDR3. The J gene is TRBJ2-3, the V gene TRBV7-9; D remains unclear. The CDR3 is 13 residues long. Germline assignment: CDR1 SEHNR and CDR2 FQNEAQ (reference sequence). V was pared by 1 base and J by 1 base, with 3 bases between. CDR3 amino acids: CASSLVGTDTQYF. The CDR3 DNA reads TGTGCCAGCAGCTTAGTAGGCACAGATACGCAGTATTTT.

The CDR3 here is CASSYSAGANEQFF. The CDR3 DNA reads TGTGCCAGCAGTTACTCGGCGGGGGCAAATGAGCAGTTCTTC. The V call is TRBV6-6, the J call TRBJ2-1, with D perhaps TRBD2 (7 bases). Trimming left V 0 bases short and J 7 bases short, with 10 bases between. Germline V gene data show CDR1 as MNHNY and CDR2 as SVGAGI (reference sequence). The CDR3 has 14 amino acids.

With regard to this clone: Other DNA sequences in the same sample also yield this CDR3. This chain connects TRBV15 to TRBJ2-1, with D unclear. The V gene lost 1 base and the J gene lost 1 base, with 5 bases spanning the gap. The CDR3 contains 14 residues. Germline loops: CDR1 LNHNV, CDR2 YYDKDF (reference sequence). CDR3 bases: TGTGCCACCAGCAGAGCTGGTTCCTACAATGAGCAGTTCTTC. This sequence encodes CATSRAGSYNEQFF. The complete variable domain, with remaining parts taken from reference TRBV15 and TRBJ2-1, reads DAMVIQNPRYQVTQFGKPVTLSCSQTLNHNVMYWYQQKSSQAPKLLFHYYDKDFNNEADTPDNFQSRRPNTSFCFLDIRSPGLGDTAMYLCATSRAGSYNEQFFGPGTRLTVL.

There are a few counts of this clone. The chain couples TRBV28 to TRBJ2-7; 9 nucleotides align to TRBD1. Unmatched junction bases numbered 6, after V lost 5 bases and J lost 7 bases. In germline, CDR1 is MDHEN, CDR2 SYDVKM. The CDR3 contains 13 residues. The CDR3 protein is CASSPQGAGEQYF. The DNA of the CDR3 is TGTGCCAGCAGTCCACAGGGGGCTGGTGAGCAGTACTTC.

This clone was recorded a few times. V usage is TRBV30 and J usage is TRBJ2-1, with 7 bases aligning to TRBD2. The CDR3 loop spans 13 amino acids. Per germline, CDR1 GTSNPN and CDR2 SVGIG (reference sequence). V was pared by 2 bases and J by 5 bases, with 3 bases of the junction left unmatched. The CDR3 bases are TGTGCCTGGAGTCCAGGACTAGACAATGAGCAGTTCTTC. Its protein is CAWSPGLDNEQFF.

This clone showed up just a few times. This chain joins TRBV29-1 and TRBJ2-5; D is unresolved. Germline V gene sequence: CDR1 SQVTM, CDR2 ANQGSEA. The CDR3 has 13 amino acids. With 2 bases removed from V and 3 bases from J, the gap between germline ends came to 10 bases. CDR3 amino acids: CSVERQEKETQYF. The CDR3 DNA reads as TGCAGCGTTGAACGGCAGGAAAAAGAGACCCAGTACTTC.